The 30 T cell receptor beta chains presented below share a single source sample, sequenced in a study of OX40 agonist ivuxolimab in advanced cancers. Data came from immunoSEQ multiplex PCR; TCRdb stores just in-frame clones and leaves some out. The table has fewer than 55,000 clones, around 84% seen once; the top ten hold over 1.5%. Specimen: CD4+ or CD8+ T cells sorted from blood, collected in a trial of the OX40 agonist ivuxolimab. These receptors came from an adult with an advanced solid tumor such as melanoma, head and neck, liver or kidney cancer.

V is TRBV6-5 and J is TRBJ1-5; D gene ambiguous. The germline V and J ends were trimmed by 6 bases and 6 bases, with 12 bases remaining between them. Germline lookup yields CDR1 MNHEY and CDR2 SVGAGI. CDR3 size: 13 residues. CDR3 in amino acids: CASSLDMSQPQHF. DNA of the CDR3: TGTGCCAGCAGCCTCGACATGAGTCAGCCCCAGCATTTT.

The chain couples TRBV29-1 to TRBJ1-3; no reliable D call. V was cut by 5 bases and J by 11 bases, with 10 bases left in between. CDR3 length equals 10 residues. Germline V gives CDR1 SQVTM, CDR2 ANQGSEA. Written as DNA, the CDR3 is TGCAGCGTTATCGGGCGGGCCATATATTTT. This codes for CSVIGRAIYF.

The genes are TRBV19 and TRBJ2-5, with a weak D call TRBD2 (6 bases). Germline assignment: CDR1 LNHDA and CDR2 SQIVND (reference sequence). Trimming cost V 5 bases and J 5 bases, with 15 bases left between them. This CDR3 comprises 14 residues. CDR3 DNA: TGTGCCAGTAGTTCCTACATGAGCGGGGAGACCCAGTACTTC. This codes for CASSSYMSGETQYF.

There are a few counts of this clone. In nucleotides, the CDR3 is TGCGCCAGCAGCCAAGAGGCGTTGAGGTTAACTAACTATGGCTACACCTTC. Translating gives CASSQEALRLTNYGYTF. The chain uses TRBV4-3 and TRBJ1-2; D is uncertain. Trimming shortened V by 0 bases and J by 0 bases, and 14 bases separated the two germline ends. Germline loops: CDR1 LGHNA, CDR2 YSLEER. This CDR3 has 17 residues.

This rearrangement joins TRBV25-1 to TRBJ1-2, with D uncertain. CDR3 length: 14 residues. Germline loops: CDR1 MGHDK, CDR2 SYGVNS. V was trimmed by 0 bases and J by 4 bases, leaving 9 bases between them. The CDR3 DNA is TGTGCCAGCAGTGAATACGCTAATGGCTATGGCTACACCTTC. Its protein product is CASSEYANGYGYTF.

The sample holds a few counts of this clone. CDR3 loop: CASSRDRETQYF. In nucleotides, the CDR3 is TGTGCCAGCAGCCGGGACAGAGAGACCCAGTACTTC. The chain couples TRBV5-4 to TRBJ2-5, with 7 positions matching TRBD1. The germline CDR1 and CDR2 sequences are SGHNT and YYREEE (reference sequence). J was trimmed by 4 bases and V by 4 bases; bases with no gene match: 1. The CDR3 covers 12 residues.

The chain couples TRBV18 to TRBJ2-2, with 7 bases aligning to TRBD1. Germline V gene lookup returns CDR1 KGHSH and CDR2 LQKENI. The CDR3 sequence is 14 residues long. Germline trimming cut 3 bases from V and 4 bases from J; bases unmatched to any gene: 2. DNA of the CDR3: TGTGCCAGCTCACCGCGGACAGGCACCGGGGAGCTGTTTTTT. It yields the protein CASSPRTGTGELFF.

This clone was recorded only once. The chain combines TRBV7-8 with TRBJ2-1; 7 positions match TRBD1. CDR1 and CDR2 (germline): SGHVS, FQNEAQ. With 1 base clipped from V and 8 bases from J, the junction kept 11 bases outside the gene matches. This CDR3 is 16 amino acids long. The CDR3 protein is CASSLVQTGMGDEQFF. The CDR3 DNA is TGTGCCAGCAGCTTAGTTCAGACAGGGATGGGCGATGAGCAGTTCTTC. Supplemented by reference TRBV7-8 and TRBJ2-1, the full variable domain reads GAGVSQSPRYKVAKRGQDVALRCDPISGHVSLFWYQQALGQGPEFLTYFQNEAQLDKSGLPSDRFFAERPEGSVSTLKIQRTQQEDSAVYLCASSLVQTGMGDEQFFGPGTRLTVL.

This chain links TRBV28 with TRBJ2-4; D could derive from TRBD1 or TRBD2 (6 bases each). V lost 3 bases and J 1 base, leaving 13 bases between the germline ends. Germline V gene lookup returns CDR1 MDHEN and CDR2 SYDVKM. This CDR3 is built from 16 residues. CDR3 in amino acids: CASSLGGGGAKNIQYF. The CDR3 DNA reads as TGTGCCAGCAGTTTGGGCGGAGGGGGGGCCAAAAACATTCAGTACTTC.

The CDR3 sequence is CAIGRGDRAAEQYF. The CDR3 bases are TGTGCCATCGGGCGAGGGGACAGGGCGGCCGAGCAGTACTTC. The genes are TRBV10-3 and TRBJ2-7; TRBD1 matches at 9 bases. The CDR3 has 14 amino acids. Germline V lookup: CDR1 ENHRY, CDR2 SYGVKD. Trimming took 8 bases from V and 6 from J; bases not matched to a gene: 11.

V is TRBV4-3 and J is TRBJ2-1, with TRBD2 matching 12 bases. Looked up from germline, CDR1 is LGHNA and CDR2 is YSLEER. This CDR3 has 18 amino acids. Trimming removed 4 bases from V and 5 bases from J; junction bases left unmatched: 12. CDR3 sequence (DNA): TGCGCCAGCAGCCGACGTATCCTAGCGGGAGGGCCAAACAATGAGCAGTTCTTC. Its protein is CASSRRILAGGPNNEQFF.

The rearrangement uses TRBV6-5 and TRBJ2-3; 7 bases are a match to TRBD2. Germline V gives CDR1 MNHEY, CDR2 SVGAGI. The V segment lost 6 bases and the J segment 1 base; nucleotides outside the gene matches: 1. This CDR3 contains 13 residues. The CDR3 DNA sequence: TGTGCCAGCAGAACTAGCGGCACAGATACGCAGTATTTT. Protein: CASRTSGTDTQYF.

The chain links TRBV4-1 to TRBJ2-3, with 7 bases matching TRBD2. Germline V gives CDR1 MGHRA, CDR2 YSYEKL. CDR3 size: 16 residues. V was pared by 1 base and J by 2 bases, with 6 bases of the junction left unmatched. CDR3 sequence reads: CASSQVRGGATDTQYF. CDR3 in DNA: TGCGCCAGCAGCCAAGTTCGGGGAGGGGCCACAGATACGCAGTATTTT.

This chain joins TRBV7-2 and TRBJ2-7; 8 bases are shared with TRBD2. This CDR3 is 16 amino acids long. The J segment lost 1 base and the V segment lost 4 bases, leaving 9 bases of the junction unmatched. Germline V gene lookup returns CDR1 SGHTA and CDR2 FQGNSA. The CDR3 nucleotides are TGTGCCAGCAGCTCGGGAGCGGGAGCGGGTTCCTACGAGCAGTACTTC. Its protein is CASSSGAGAGSYEQYF.

There are a few counts of this clone. V usage is TRBV6-6 and J usage is TRBJ1-2, with D maybe TRBD1 (5 bases). Germline values: CDR1 MNHNY, CDR2 SVGAGI (reference sequence). The CDR3 runs 14 residues. V was pared by 5 bases and J by 8 bases, with 18 bases between. In DNA, the CDR3 is TGTGCCAGCAGTCGGACACCAGATGCATGGGGCTACACCTTC. Protein product: CASSRTPDAWGYTF.

For the CDR3, the DNA is TGTGCCAGCAGTGCCTCCTCCGCGGCGAGTTATGGCTACACCTTC. As protein: CASSASSAASYGYTF. V is TRBV2 and J is TRBJ1-2; no firm D call. The ends were cut back, 4 bases at V and 5 bases at J, with 17 bases in the middle. From germline, CDR1 is SNHLY and CDR2 FYNNEI. The CDR3 spans 15 residues.

This clone was seen only once. This chain connects TRBV4-2 to TRBJ2-1, with 15 nucleotides matching TRBD2. The CDR3 length is 15 residues. Germline values: CDR1 LGHNA, CDR2 YNFKEQ. J was trimmed by 12 bases and V by 0 bases; bases with no gene match: 3. CDR3 amino acids: CASSQDRTSGRGQFF. Written as DNA, the CDR3 is TGTGCCAGCAGCCAAGATCGGACTAGCGGGAGGGGGCAGTTCTTC.

The V and J genes are TRBV19 and TRBJ2-2, with 10 bases matching TRBD1. The germline CDR1 and CDR2 sequences are LNHDA and SQIVND (reference sequence). The junction had 13 bases not matched to a gene; V was cut back by 1 base and J by 5 bases. CDR3 length equals 19 residues. The CDR3, as DNA: TGTGCCAGTAGTATAGTACGGGACAGGGGAGCGGGTCCGACCGGGGAGCTGTTTTTT. Encoded protein: CASSIVRDRGAGPTGELFF.

The chain has TRBV18 and TRBJ1-1; TRBD1 agrees at 11 bases. Unmatched junction bases numbered 9, after V lost 4 bases and J lost 2 bases. The CDR3 runs to 17 residues. Germline-derived CDR1 and CDR2 are KGHSH and LQKENI. As DNA, the CDR3 is TGTGCCAGCTCACTGCCAATTCGGACAGGGGGCAACACTGAAGCTTTCTTT. It codes for CASSLPIRTGGNTEAFF.

The J gene is TRBJ2-7, the V gene TRBV10-3; perhaps D is TRBD1 or TRBD2 (5 bases each). The V and J ends lost 10 bases and 2 bases respectively, with 15 bases between them. The V gene's germline CDR1 is ENHRY and CDR2 SYGVKD. The CDR3 extends over 13 amino acids. The CDR3 here is CATGRDGPYEQYF. In DNA, the CDR3 is TGTGCCACAGGCCGGGACGGCCCCTACGAGCAGTACTTC.

The chain joins TRBV5-4 to TRBJ2-7; 9 nucleotides match TRBD1. This CDR3 spans 13 amino acids. V dropped 4 bases and J dropped 7; count of bases not matched to a gene: 6. The germline CDR1 and CDR2 sequences are SGHNT and YYREEE (reference sequence). CDR3 loop: CASSLSGTGEQYF. In nucleotides, the CDR3 is TGTGCCAGCAGCCTCAGCGGGACAGGGGAGCAGTACTTC.

The DNA for the CDR3 is TGCAGTGCTAGACAATACAATGAGCAGTTCTTC. This codes for CSARQYNEQFF. The chain employs TRBV20-1 and TRBJ2-1; D call uncertain. Germline V gene data show CDR1 as DFQATT and CDR2 as SNEGSKA (reference sequence). V lost 2 bases to trimming and J lost 4 bases, with 3 bases between them. The CDR3 spans 11 residues.

This chain connects TRBV19 to TRBJ2-5; a possible D gene is TRBD2 (6 bases). The J call may be in error: the DNA end matches TRBJ2-7 better. This CDR3 has 17 residues. Germline CDR1 LNHDA, CDR2 SQIVND (reference sequence). CDR3 sequence reads: CASSTAPGERLAYEQYF. DNA of the CDR3: TGTGCCAGTAGTACCGCCCCGGGGGAGCGCCTCGCCTACGAGCAGTACTTC.

The chain combines TRBV14 with TRBJ1-1, with D perhaps TRBD1 (6 bases). The germline V gene encodes CDR1 SGHDN and CDR2 FVKESK. V was clipped by 4 bases and J by 4 bases, with 13 bases between them. This CDR3 is 14 amino acids long. CDR3 in amino acids: CASSLGGGPTEAFF. The CDR3 region has the DNA TGTGCCAGCAGCCTAGGGGGGGGACCCACTGAAGCTTTCTTT.

V and J are TRBV7-2 and TRBJ2-7; D is possibly TRBD1 (6 bases). V lost 3 bases and J lost 4, with 13 bases in between. This CDR3 contains 14 residues. Germline CDR1 is SGHTA and CDR2 is FQGNSA. DNA of the CDR3: TGTGCCAGCAGCTTCGGCAGGGGTGGGTACGAGCAGTACTTC. This codes for CASSFGRGGYEQYF.

The genes are TRBV7-2 and TRBJ1-2, with D unclear. V lost 10 bases to trimming and J lost 6 bases, with 15 bases between them. There are 12 residues in the CDR3. Looked up from germline, CDR1 is SGHTA and CDR2 is FQGNSA. DNA of the CDR3: TGTGCCACCGCCAGAGAGAGGGATGGCTACACCTTC. Residues: CATARERDGYTF.

The genes are TRBV4-1 and TRBJ2-5; D is undetermined. Per germline, CDR1 MGHRA and CDR2 YSYEKL. CDR3 size: 14 residues. Trimming cost V 0 bases and J 2 bases, with 7 bases left between them. The CDR3 DNA reads as TGCGCCAGCAGCCAAGATGCAGGACAAGAGACCCAGTACTTC. Translation gives CASSQDAGQETQYF.

In regard to this clone: Other DNA sequences in this specimen translate into the identical CDR3. Here the CDR3 reads CASSQGLAENTGELFF. The CDR3 DNA reads as TGCGCCAGCAGCCAGGGACTAGCGGAGAACACCGGGGAGCTGTTTTTT. This chain links TRBV4-3 with TRBJ2-2; TRBD2 aligns across 11 bases. Germline CDR1 is LGHNA and CDR2 is YSLEER. J lost 1 base, V lost 3 bases, and 1 base had no gene match. CDR3 length: 16 amino acids.

The chain employs TRBV5-1 and TRBJ1-2; D unclear. This CDR3 region has 15 residues. V lost 4 bases and J 2 bases, leaving 15 bases between the germline ends. The germline gives CDR1 SGHRS, CDR2 YFSETQ. The CDR3 DNA follows: TGCGCCAGCAGCCGAGACCAGACGGGGAACTATGGCTACACCTTC. It encodes CASSRDQTGNYGYTF.

The CDR3 is CASSGETDQYF. CDR3 nucleotide sequence: TGTGCCAGCTCAGGCGAGACCGACCAGTACTTC. The chain links TRBV18 to TRBJ2-7; unclear D gene. The V end lost 5 bases, the J end lost 10 bases, and 12 bases lay between the germline ends. Germline lookup yields CDR1 KGHSH and CDR2 LQKENI. The CDR3 contains 11 residues.